One and the same sample provided the 10 T cell receptor beta chains below, sequenced in a study of CD8 T cells in ankylosing spondylitis. In TCRdb, the 5' RACE reads were re-called with MiXCR into one record per CDR3 protein. Seen here are just over 350,000 distinct CDR3 sequences, 20% observed once, and the top ten hold roughly 14%. The source material was blood, either unsorted or a sorted T cell fraction (not recorded which). These receptors were collected from a male donor with ankylosing spondylitis or in good health (not recorded which).

This chain uses TRBV10-2 with TRBJ2-1; 7 bases align to TRBD2. J gave up 2 bases and V 7 bases, and 11 bases lay outside the gene matches. This CDR3 comprises 16 residues. Germline CDR1 is WSHSY and CDR2 is SAAADI. The CDR3 sequence: CASKEILGLPYNEQFF. The CDR3 DNA reads as TGCGCCAGCAAAGAGATATTGGGACTACCCTACAATGAGCAGTTCTTC.

This clonotype has a handful of counts. V gene TRBV4-1 combines with J gene TRBJ2-2, with D unclear. The germline V gene encodes CDR1 MGHRA and CDR2 YSYEKL. The V gene lost 0 bases and the J gene lost 1 base, with 6 bases spanning the gap. This CDR3 has 15 amino acids. The CDR3 loop is CASSQESGNTGELFF. CDR3 coding DNA: TGCGCCAGCAGCCAAGAATCAGGGAACACCGGGGAGCTGTTTTTT.

V gene TRBV6-2 or TRBV6-3 combines with J gene TRBJ2-7, with no clear D. V was cut by 7 bases and J by 9 bases, with 19 bases left in between. Germline lookup yields CDR1 MNHEY and CDR2 SVGEGT. The CDR3 is 13 amino acids. CDR3 bases: TGTGCCAGCACCGAGGTCCACCGCCTAGGGCAGTACTTC. It yields the protein CASTEVHRLGQYF.

The chain couples TRBV4-1 to TRBJ1-1, with no clear D. V was pared by 1 base and J by 4 bases, with 7 bases between. Germline CDR1 is MGHRA and CDR2 is YSYEKL. The CDR3 contains 13 residues. This chain's CDR3 is CASSQARFTEAFF. In nucleotides, the CDR3 is TGCGCCAGCAGCCAAGCCAGGTTCACTGAAGCTTTCTTT.

Only a few counts were recorded for this clonotype. The V and J genes are TRBV4-1 and TRBJ2-7; D unresolved. V shed 0 bases and J shed 2 bases, with 11 bases lying between them. CDR3 size: 15 residues. Germline values: CDR1 MGHRA, CDR2 YSYEKL. The CDR3 DNA reads as TGCGCCAGCAGCCAAGAGCCGACGCTACCCTACGAGCAGTACTTC. Protein sequence: CASSQEPTLPYEQYF.

The chain employs TRBV11-1 and TRBJ2-1; 8 bases fit TRBD1. The V gene end was trimmed by 0 bases and the J gene end by 5 bases; junction bases not matched to a gene: 12. The CDR3 covers 18 residues. CDR1 and CDR2 (germline): SGHAT, FQDESV (reference sequence). The CDR3 loop reads CASSLATPQGVRDNEQFF. CDR3 nucleotide sequence: TGTGCCAGCAGCTTAGCGACACCACAGGGGGTACGGGACAATGAGCAGTTCTTC.

This clonotype appeared a few times. The chain couples TRBV7-6 to TRBJ2-3; D gene unclear. Trimming cost V 5 bases and J 6 bases, with 9 bases left between them. Germline-derived CDR1 and CDR2 are SGHVS and FNYEAQ. This CDR3 has 12 amino acids. In DNA form, the CDR3 reads TGTGCCAGCAGCCACATGGGGGATACGCAGTATTTT. It specifies CASSHMGDTQYF.

This chain joins TRBV6-2 or TRBV6-3 and TRBJ2-2, with 7 positions matching TRBD2. This CDR3 region has 16 residues. J gave up 0 bases and V 8 bases, and 9 bases lay outside the gene matches. The germline V gene encodes CDR1 MNHEY and CDR2 SVGEGT. CDR3 region: CASWTFGGSNTGELFF. The CDR3 region has the DNA TGTGCCAGCTGGACTTTCGGGGGGTCGAACACCGGGGAGCTGTTTTTT.

The chain joins TRBV12-3 or TRBV12-4 to TRBJ2-2, with D uncertain. V was trimmed by 3 bases and J by 6 bases, leaving 8 bases between them. The CDR3 length is 13 residues. CDR3 coding DNA: TGTGCCAGCAGTTTTGTTGTGTCCGGGGAGCTGTTTTTT. Its protein product is CASSFVVSGELFF.

CDR3 bases: TGTGCCATCAGTGGGGGGACTAGCGAAAACATTCAGTACTTC. This translates into CAISGGTSENIQYF. The V call is TRBV10-3, the J call TRBJ2-4; the match to TRBD2 covers 10 bases. The CDR3 extends over 14 amino acids. V dropped 4 bases and J dropped 5; count of bases not matched to a gene: 2. In germline, CDR1 is ENHRY, CDR2 SYGVKD.